Below are 22 T cell receptor beta chains sequenced from a single sample in a study of OX40 agonist ivuxolimab in advanced cancers. Data came from immunoSEQ multiplex PCR; TCRdb stores just in-frame clones and leaves some out. The sample contains around 69,000 clones, around 90% of which appear only once. The specimen comprised CD4+ or CD8+ T cells sorted from blood, sampled in a trial of the OX40 agonist ivuxolimab. The receptors here all came from an adult with an advanced solid tumor such as melanoma, head and neck, liver or kidney cancer.

CDR3 sequence: CASSGTSSTDTQYF. CDR3 DNA: TGTGCCAGCAGCGGGACTTCTAGCACAGATACGCAGTATTTT. The chain joins TRBV11-2 to TRBJ2-3; possibly TRBD2 for D (6 bases). Germline CDR1 SGHAT, CDR2 FQNNGV. Trimming stripped 5 bases from V and 0 bases from J, with 9 bases between. This CDR3 has 14 residues.

This chain joins TRBV16 and TRBJ2-7; 12 nucleotides align to TRBD2. The CDR3 has 16 residues. Germline CDR1 KGHSY, CDR2 FQNENV. The junction had 2 bases not matched to a gene; V was cut back by 0 bases and J by 2 bases. CDR3 bases: TGTGCCAGCAGCCAATCGACTAGCGGGAGTCCCTACGAGCAGTACTTC. Protein sequence: CASSQSTSGSPYEQYF.

The rearrangement uses TRBV19 and TRBJ2-4; D not resolved. V was pared by 5 bases and J by 0 bases, with 11 bases between. There are 15 residues in the CDR3. Germline CDR1 LNHDA, CDR2 SQIVND (reference sequence). This chain's CDR3 is CASSGGQLAKNIQYF. The CDR3 region has the DNA TGTGCCAGTAGTGGCGGCCAGCTAGCCAAAAACATTCAGTACTTC.

The chain joins TRBV6-1 to TRBJ2-2; D possibly corresponds to TRBD1 (5 bases). The CDR3 loop spans 15 amino acids. The germline gives CDR1 MNHNS, CDR2 SASEGT. Trimming stripped 1 base from V and 5 bases from J, with 11 bases between. The CDR3 DNA follows: TGTGCCAGCAGTGAAGGGATAAGGGGAACCGGGGAGCTGTTTTTT. It is translated as CASSEGIRGTGELFF.

Worth noting for this clone: One end of the junction does not line up with germline, which may come from a read error. The J gene is TRBJ2-1, the V gene TRBV7-7, with 11 positions matching TRBD2. Germline V CDR1 and CDR2: SSHAT, FNYEAQ (reference sequence). The CDR3 extends over 15 amino acids. Here the CDR3 DNA reads TGTGCTAGCAGCCAAGGGACTAGCGGTAACAATGAGCAGTTCTTC. It yields the protein CASSQGTSGNNEQFF. The variable domain in full, completed from reference TRBV7-7 and TRBJ2-1, reads GAGVSQSPRYKVTKRGQDVTLRCDPISSHATLYWYQQALGQGPEFLTYFNYEAQPDKSGLPSDRFSAERPEGSISTLTIQRTEQRDSAMYRCASSQGTSGNNEQFFGPGTRLTVL.

The table lists this clone with a few counts. The chain carries TRBV10-3 and TRBJ1-2; D remains unclear. Trimming removed 3 bases from V and 1 base from J, with 12 bases in between. Germline CDR1 is ENHRY and CDR2 is SYGVKD. This CDR3 has 15 residues. The CDR3 reads CAISDVVPDNYGYTF. The CDR3 DNA sequence: TGTGCCATCAGTGACGTGGTGCCGGATAACTATGGCTACACCTTC.

The rearrangement uses TRBV5-1 and TRBJ2-1; TRBD2 is a possible D gene (6 bases). Germline loops: CDR1 SGHRS, CDR2 YFSETQ. Trimming pared 2 bases from V and 4 bases from J, leaving 13 bases between. CDR3 length: 15 residues. This CDR3 reads CASSLTGEGYNEQFF. The CDR3 DNA reads TGCGCCAGCAGCTTAACGGGAGAGGGGTACAATGAGCAGTTCTTC.

To note about this clone: Its ends do not fully match the called genes, so a read error is possible. This chain joins TRBV7-7 and TRBJ2-5; tentatively, D is TRBD2 (7 bases). The V gene's germline CDR1 is SSHAT and CDR2 FNYEAQ (reference sequence). This CDR3 is 15 amino acids long. CDR3: CASSPGGSTGETQYF. DNA of the CDR3: TGTGCTAGCAGTCCGGGGGGCTCGACCGGGGAGACCCAGTACTTC.

This clone was seen ten or more times. The chain employs TRBV19 and TRBJ1-5, with D possibly being TRBD1 (6 bases). From germline, CDR1 is LNHDA and CDR2 SQIVND (reference sequence). V gave up 5 bases and J gave up 7 bases, with 15 bases separating them. The CDR3 sequence is 14 residues long. The CDR3: CASSFSGVGQPQHF. The DNA for the CDR3 is TGTGCCAGTAGTTTTTCAGGGGTAGGGCAGCCCCAGCATTTT.

This chain's CDR3 is CASNSWTRTGGNSPLHF. CDR3 DNA: TGTGCCAGCAACTCATGGACCCGGACAGGGGGAAATTCACCCCTCCACTTT. J is TRBJ1-6 and V is TRBV28; TRBD1 aligns across 10 bases. There are 17 residues in the CDR3. Trimming took 7 bases from V and 7 from J; bases not matched to a gene: 13. From germline, CDR1 is MDHEN and CDR2 SYDVKM.

The chain combines TRBV7-9 with TRBJ2-1, with 13 bases matching TRBD2. V dropped 3 bases and J dropped 9; count of bases not matched to a gene: 5. The germline CDR1 and CDR2 sequences are SEHNR and FQNEAQ (reference sequence). This CDR3 has 15 amino acids. CDR3: CASSLGLAGKGEQFF. The CDR3 DNA follows: TGTGCCAGCAGCTTGGGACTAGCGGGGAAGGGTGAGCAGTTCTTC.

V and J are TRBV7-9 and TRBJ2-3; D gene uncertain. This CDR3 is 12 amino acids long. The V gene lost 4 bases and the J gene lost 3 bases, with 5 bases spanning the gap. The germline V gene encodes CDR1 SEHNR and CDR2 FQNEAQ (reference sequence). DNA of the CDR3: TGTGCCAGCAGCTCCACGACAGATACGCAGTATTTT. The encoded protein is CASSSTTDTQYF.

The chain joins TRBV10-1 to TRBJ1-5; 8 positions match TRBD1. The CDR3 contains 17 residues. V dropped 2 bases and J dropped 0; count of bases not matched to a gene: 6. Germline V gene sequence: CDR1 WNHNN, CDR2 SYGVQD (reference sequence). Here the CDR3 DNA reads TGCGCCAGCAGTGAGAGACAGGGGAGCTATAGCAATCAGCCCCAGCATTTT. Amino acids: CASSERQGSYSNQPQHF.

The gene calls are TRBV2 and TRBJ2-7, with TRBD2 as a possible D gene (5 bases). The CDR3 totals 14 residues. Germline V gene sequence: CDR1 SNHLY, CDR2 FYNNEI. Trimming left V 7 bases short and J 3 bases short, with 16 bases between. The CDR3 loop reads CASMDPGFNYEQYF. The CDR3 DNA reads as TGTGCCAGCATGGATCCGGGATTCAACTACGAGCAGTACTTC.

There are a few counts of this clone. The DNA for the CDR3 is TGTGCCGCCAGCTACCGCTATGGCTACACCTTC. The encoded protein is CAASYRYGYTF. The chain joins TRBV28 to TRBJ1-2; D is undetermined. The germline gives CDR1 MDHEN, CDR2 SYDVKM. Trimming removed 11 bases at V and 4 bases at J, with 11 bases between. CDR3 length: 11 amino acids.

The V gene is TRBV18, the J gene TRBJ1-6; possibly TRBD1 for D (6 bases). The CDR3 totals 18 residues. Germline V gene lookup returns CDR1 KGHSH and CDR2 LQKENI. Trimming cost V 3 bases and J 10 bases, with 25 bases left between them. The CDR3, as DNA: TGTGCCAGCTCACCGAACCCAACCGGGGGGCCCCAAATATCACCCCTCCACTTT. It translates to CASSPNPTGGPQISPLHF.

The gene calls are TRBV29-1 and TRBJ1-2; the D gene is possibly TRBD1 (5 bases). CDR3 length equals 14 residues. With 1 base removed from V and 1 base from J, the gap between germline ends came to 10 bases. Germline CDR1 is SQVTM and CDR2 is ANQGSEA. Here the CDR3 reads CSVEARDSNYGYTF. The DNA of the CDR3 is TGCAGCGTTGAAGCTAGAGACAGTAACTATGGCTACACCTTC.

The chain joins TRBV10-2 to TRBJ2-3; 11 bases fit TRBD2. CDR3 length: 18 residues. Trimming removed 3 bases from V and 3 bases from J; junction bases left unmatched: 11. Germline loops: CDR1 WSHSY, CDR2 SAAADI. CDR3 in amino acids: CASSDTLAGGRGTDTQYF. As DNA, the CDR3 is TGCGCCAGCAGTGACACTCTAGCGGGGGGACGGGGTACAGATACGCAGTATTTT.

The rearrangement links TRBV10-3 to TRBJ1-2; perhaps TRBD1 as D (6 bases). V gave up 6 bases and J gave up 3 bases, with 17 bases separating them. The CDR3 is made up of 15 amino acids. Germline V lookup: CDR1 ENHRY, CDR2 SYGVKD. The CDR3 nucleotides read TGTGCCATCAGACACACAGGCAGGGGAGACTATGGCTACACCTTC. Protein product: CAIRHTGRGDYGYTF.

V usage is TRBV29-1 and J usage is TRBJ1-1, with D maybe TRBD1 (6 bases). Germline CDR1 and CDR2: SQVTM and ANQGSEA. The germline V and J ends were trimmed by 6 bases and 8 bases, with 10 bases remaining between them. CDR3 size: 10 residues. The CDR3 coding sequence is TGCAGCGTGCTCGGACAGGAAGCTTTCTTT. This gives the protein CSVLGQEAFF.

The chain employs TRBV7-9 and TRBJ2-3; no clear D gene. Trimming left V 7 bases short and J 4 bases short, with 6 bases between. CDR3 length: 11 residues. The V gene's germline CDR1 is SEHNR and CDR2 FQNEAQ (reference sequence). In nucleotides, the CDR3 is TGTGCCAGCACCCCGGCAGATACGCAGTATTTT. Encoded protein: CASTPADTQYF.

The chain combines TRBV11-2 with TRBJ1-2; D is possibly TRBD1 (5 bases). V was trimmed by 0 bases and J by 7 bases, leaving 9 bases between them. The CDR3 extends over 13 amino acids. CDR1 and CDR2 (germline): SGHAT, FQNNGV. The CDR3 loop is CASSLDRGGGYTF. The CDR3 bases are TGTGCCAGCAGCTTAGATCGTGGGGGTGGCTACACCTTC.